The 3 T cell receptor beta chains presented below share a single source sample, sequenced in a study of shared clonotypes between healthy human individuals. The method was immunoSEQ multiplex PCR; TCRdb's version includes in-frame clones alone and lacks a portion of them. The table has hundreds of thousands of clones, approximately 95% seen once. Terminally differentiated effector memory CD45RA+ cells were left out of the naive CD8 fraction, which was CD45RO-negative and positively selected for CCR7. The specimen sequenced was naive CD8+ T cells sorted from blood. These receptors came from a woman younger than 45 in good health.

The chain links TRBV29-1 to TRBJ1-1, with D perhaps matching TRBD1 (5 bases). The germline gives CDR1 SQVTM, CDR2 ANQGSEA. The CDR3 loop spans 13 amino acids. V was shortened by 0 bases and J by 4 bases, with 9 bases between the two germline ends. CDR3 amino acids: CSVEEGVGTEAFF. The CDR3 nucleotides are TGCAGCGTTGAAGAGGGGGTGGGCACTGAAGCTTTCTTT.

The chain employs TRBV5-1 and TRBJ2-3, with no clear D. This CDR3 is 14 amino acids long. V lost 0 bases, J lost 2 bases, and 7 bases lay in between. Germline CDR1 and CDR2: SGHRS and YFSETQ. CDR3 DNA: TGCGCCAGCAGCTTGGGACCCTACACAGATACGCAGTATTTT. This gives the protein CASSLGPYTDTQYF.

This clone showed up just once. The chain employs TRBV6-5 and TRBJ1-1, with D uncertain. This CDR3 is 12 amino acids long. Deletions cut 5 bases from V and 1 base from J, with 5 bases between. Germline-derived CDR1 and CDR2 are MNHEY and SVGAGI. CDR3: CASSQGNTEAFF. DNA of the CDR3: TGTGCCAGCAGTCAAGGGAACACTGAAGCTTTCTTT.